Listed below are T cell receptor beta chains from one sample, sequenced in a study of cytomegalovirus exposure and HLA in healthy donors. Using immunoSEQ multiplex PCR, the repertoire was profiled, and TCRdb retains in-frame clones only, with some absent. The sample yields about 200,000 clones, 60% to 85% seen once. The sample comprised PBMCs. The receptors here all came from a girl aged 10 to 17 in good health and CMV-seropositive. CDR3s include the opening cysteine and the closing phenylalanine or tryptophan. The D gene is left open where the match is weak. Clone size is not always given. Where it is, it says once, few, many or a class for expanded clones.

v_call	j_call	d_call	clone_size	cdr3_nt	cdr3_aa
TRBV5-4	TRBJ2-3	TRBD2	.	TGTGCCAGCAGCTTGGCGGGGGGGCCAATTTATTTT	CASSLAGGPIYF
TRBV25-1	TRBJ1-6	.	.	TGTGCCAGCAGGCGGGGCACGGATTCACCCCTCCACTTT	CASRRGTDSPLHF
TRBV7-2	TRBJ1-2	TRBD1	.	TGTGCCAGCAGCCAACAGGGGAGCTATGGCTACACCTTC	CASSQQGSYGYTF
TRBV19	TRBJ2-2	TRBD2	.	TGTGCCAGTACTAATCCGCGGGGGGGCAAATCCGGGGAGCTGTTTTTT	CASTNPRGGKSGELFF
TRBV10-2	TRBJ1-2	.	few	TGCGCCAGCACCCAGGGGAACTATGGCTACACCTTC	CASTQGNYGYTF
TRBV7-2	TRBJ2-1	.	.	TGTGCCAGCAGCTTTAACCGAGACAATGAGCAGTTCTTC	CASSFNRDNEQFF
TRBV11-3	TRBJ2-5	.	.	TGTGCCAGCAGTCGATCAACAGGAGCCCAAGAGACCCAGTACTTC	CASSRSTGAQETQYF
TRBV5-4	TRBJ1-6	.	.	TGTGCCAGCAGCGCGGGAGGGTATAATTCACCCCTCCACTTT	CASSAGGYNSPLHF
TRBV5-8	TRBJ1-6	.	.	TGTGCCAGCAGCTTGGACTGGTCACCCCTCCACTTT	CASSLDWSPLHF
TRBV5-4	TRBJ2-7	TRBD2	.	TGTGCCAGCACACCGGGACTAGCGGGGGGGCCTGAAGAGCAGTACTTC	CASTPGLAGGPEEQYF
TRBV6-1	TRBJ2-7	TRBD2	.	TGTGCCTCCACCCGGGGGGGGCTCTACGAGCAGTACTTC	CASTRGGLYEQYF
TRBV13	TRBJ1-2	.	few	TGTGCCAGCAGCTTAGAAGGACTACCTAACTATGGCTACACCTTC	CASSLEGLPNYGYTF
TRBV7-6	TRBJ2-6	TRBD1	.	TGTGCCAGCAGCTTCCGCGGGACAGGGGAGTCTGGGGCCAACGTCCTGACTTTC	CASSFRGTGESGANVLTF
TRBV6-5	TRBJ2-1	TRBD2	once	TGTGCCAGCAGACCTAGCGGGGGGAGGAACAATGAGCAGTTCTTC	CASRPSGGRNNEQFF
TRBV6-5	TRBJ2-3	TRBD2	.	TGTGCCAGCAGTTACTCACCCGGTACGGGGGGGACGCAGTATTTT	CASSYSPGTGGTQYF
TRBV7-2	TRBJ2-1	.	.	TGTGCCAGCAGCTTAGCCGGAAGCGAGGGGTTCTTC	CASSLAGSEGFF
TRBV7-9	TRBJ2-5	.	.	TGTTCCAGCAGGGTGGCTGAGACCCAGTACTTC	CSSRVAETQYF
TRBV11-2	TRBJ2-7	TRBD2	.	TGTGCCAGCAGCTCGACCAGCCCACTAGCGGGGGCTACCTACGAGCAGTACTTC	CASSSTSPLAGATYEQYF
TRBV4-2	TRBJ2-7	.	.	TGTGCCAGCAGCCAAGATCTGGGGGGAATAACCTACGAGCAGTACTTC	CASSQDLGGITYEQYF
TRBV4-3	TRBJ1-2	TRBD1	.	TGCGCCAGCAGCCAAGTGGTGAGCAGGGGGGACCTTGATTATGGCTACACCTTC	CASSQVVSRGDLDYGYTF
TRBV25-1	TRBJ1-2	TRBD1	.	TGTGCCAGCAGTGCAGGGACAGGGGTTACCTTC	CASSAGTGVTF
TRBV7-2	TRBJ2-2	.	.	TGTGCCAGCTACGGGGTGGGCGTAACCGGGGAGCTGTTTTTT	CASYGVGVTGELFF
TRBV5-6	TRBJ1-2	TRBD1	.	TGTGCCAGCAGCTTGGGCTCGGTCAGGGGGACCTATGGCTACACCTTC	CASSLGSVRGTYGYTF
TRBV7-2	TRBJ2-7	.	.	TGTGCCAGCAGCTTAGCTGTCTTTGTCGGGCTAGCAGGCTACGAGCAGTACTTC	CASSLAVFVGLAGYEQYF
TRBV14	TRBJ2-1	.	.	TGTGCCAGCAGCCATGTCGGTCCATTCTCCTACAATGAGCAGTTCTTC	CASSHVGPFSYNEQFF
TRBV6-4	TRBJ1-1	.	.	TGTGCCAGCAGTGTGAGTCAAACGAACACTGAAGCTTTCTTT	CASSVSQTNTEAFF
TRBV7-9	TRBJ1-6	.	.	TGTGCCAGCAGCCGGGGGAGTGCGGATAGTTCACCCCTCCACTTT	CASSRGSADSSPLHF
TRBV5-1	TRBJ2-3	TRBD1	.	TGCGCCAGCAGCCGGGACAGGGGGACAGATACGCAGTATTTT	CASSRDRGTDTQYF
TRBV5-4	TRBJ1-1	.	.	TGTGCCAGCAGCTTGGAGAGAGCCCTGAACACTGAAGCTTTCTTT	CASSLERALNTEAFF
TRBV9	TRBJ1-2	.	.	TGTGCCAGCAGCGTAACTGGTGACTATGGCTACACCTTC	CASSVTGDYGYTF
TRBV25-1	TRBJ1-5	.	.	TGTGCCAGCAGTGATCACGGTGGCAATCAGCCCCAGCATTTT	CASSDHGGNQPQHF
TRBV4-3	TRBJ1-3	.	.	TGCGCCAGCAGCCAAGATAGCAGCTCTGGAAACACCATATATTTT	CASSQDSSSGNTIYF
TRBV2	TRBJ1-1	TRBD1	.	TGTGCCAGCAGTGAAAGGCGTGAGACAGGGGGAAAGGGGAACACTGAAGCTTTCTTT	CASSERRETGGKGNTEAFF
TRBV19	TRBJ1-1	TRBD1	.	TGTGCCATTGGGACAGGGCTCGGTGAAGCTTTCTTT	CAIGTGLGEAFF
TRBV7-8	TRBJ2-3	TRBD2	.	TGTGCCAGCAGCTTAGGACTAGCGGGGACTAGCACAGATACGCAGTATTTT	CASSLGLAGTSTDTQYF
TRBV10-3	TRBJ1-1	.	.	TGTGCCATCAGTGACGGGGGAACTGAAGCTTTCTTT	CAISDGGTEAFF
TRBV4-2	TRBJ2-1	TRBD2	.	TGTGCCAGCAGCCGCCGACTAGCGGGGGATTTTGATGAGCAGTTCTTC	CASSRRLAGDFDEQFF
TRBV10-3	TRBJ2-3	TRBD2	.	TGTGCCATCAGTGAGCGGGGGGAGGAAAAGGGCACAGATACGCAGTATTTT	CAISERGEEKGTDTQYF
TRBV6-1	TRBJ1-5	.	.	TGTGCCTGTGGACTTATTAGCAATCAGCCCCAGCATTTT	CACGLISNQPQHF
TRBV27	TRBJ1-1	.	.	TGTGCCAGCATGACCGGGGACTGGGGCACTGAAGCTTTCTTT	CASMTGDWGTEAFF
TRBV10-3	TRBJ2-7	.	.	TGTGCCATCACCGACGGCCAGGGGCCCTACGAGCAGTACTTC	CAITDGQGPYEQYF
TRBV5-1	TRBJ2-3	.	.	TGCGCCAGCAGCATACAGGGTGGAGGCACAGATACGCAGTATTTT	CASSIQGGGTDTQYF
TRBV30	TRBJ2-2	.	.	TGTGCCTGGAGTGTAATCCGGACTAGGGGGGGGGCGGGCGGGGAGCTGTTTTTT	CAWSVIRTRGGAGGELFF
TRBV6-4	TRBJ2-5	TRBD2	once	TGTGCCAGCAGTGAAATCGCGGGGGGGGAAGAGACCCAGTACTTC	CASSEIAGGEETQYF
TRBV6-1	TRBJ1-1	TRBD1	.	TGTGCCAGCAGTGCCGGACAGGGCACTGAAGCTTTCTTT	CASSAGQGTEAFF
TRBV12-5	TRBJ2-3	TRBD2	.	TGTGCTAGTGGCTACCACCCCCTAGCGGGGAGGTTAGATACGCAGTATTTT	CASGYHPLAGRLDTQYF
TRBV6-6	TRBJ2-7	TRBD1	.	TGTGCCAGCAGTTCGCCGGGACAGGGGGTTTACGAGCAGTACTTC	CASSSPGQGVYEQYF
TRBV9	TRBJ2-3	TRBD2	.	TGTGCCAGCAGCGTTTCAAGCGGGGGGGGAGATACGCAGTATTTT	CASSVSSGGGDTQYF
TRBV6-1	TRBJ2-7	TRBD1	.	TGTGCCAGCAGTGGGACAGGGACACGCGAGCAGTACTTC	CASSGTGTREQYF
TRBV10-1	TRBJ2-7	TRBD2	.	TGCGCCAGCAGTGAGTTTAGCGGGGGCCAGAAGCAGTACTTC	CASSEFSGGQKQYF
TRBV5-6	TRBJ2-1	TRBD1	.	TGTGCCAGCAGCTTGTTCCTGGGACAGGGGATCGACAATGAGCAGTTCTTC	CASSLFLGQGIDNEQFF
TRBV5-4	TRBJ2-1	.	.	TGTGCCAGCAGCTTCACGGACTTTGAGCAGTTCTTC	CASSFTDFEQFF
TRBV15	TRBJ2-3	TRBD2	.	TGTGCCACCAGCAGAGGTCTAGCGGGGGGCTGGGATACGCAGTATTTT	CATSRGLAGGWDTQYF
TRBV5-1	TRBJ1-2	.	.	TGCGCCAGCCGCAGGTGGGGGGGCGAAGGCTACACCTTC	CASRRWGGEGYTF
TRBV5-6	TRBJ2-5	.	.	TGTGCCAGCAGCCCGGGGACTCTTCCGTTACAAGAGACCCAGTACTTC	CASSPGTLPLQETQYF
TRBV2	TRBJ1-2	TRBD1	.	TGTGCCAGCAGGGTGGGACAGGGTGGCGGCTACACCTTC	CASRVGQGGGYTF
TRBV9	TRBJ1-2	.	few	TGTGCCAGCAGCGTAGCTACCGGGGGAAACTATGGCTACACCTTC	CASSVATGGNYGYTF